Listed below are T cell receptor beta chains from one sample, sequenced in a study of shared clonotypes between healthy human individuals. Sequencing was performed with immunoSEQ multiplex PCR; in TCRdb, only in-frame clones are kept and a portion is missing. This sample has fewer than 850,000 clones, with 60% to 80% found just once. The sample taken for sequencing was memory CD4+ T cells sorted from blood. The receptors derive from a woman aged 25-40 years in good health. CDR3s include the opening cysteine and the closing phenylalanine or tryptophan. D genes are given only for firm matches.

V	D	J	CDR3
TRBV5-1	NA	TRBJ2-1	CASSSDQPGRERVF
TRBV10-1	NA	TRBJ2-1	CASSESTPNEQFF
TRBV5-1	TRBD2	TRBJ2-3	CASSLTSGRRSSADTQYF
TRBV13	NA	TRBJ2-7	CASSPRQPSYEQYF
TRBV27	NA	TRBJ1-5	CASSLKGSLQPQHF
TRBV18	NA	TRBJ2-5	CASSPIQETQYF
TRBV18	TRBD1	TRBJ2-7	CASSNRGGAEQYF
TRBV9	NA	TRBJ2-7	CASSVDESSYEQYF
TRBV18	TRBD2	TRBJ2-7	CASSSGAGGYEQYF
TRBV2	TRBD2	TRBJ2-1	CASSESGSSYNEQFF
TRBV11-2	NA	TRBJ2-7	CASSLGGHEQYF
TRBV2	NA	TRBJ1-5	CASRGGRAGSNQPQHF
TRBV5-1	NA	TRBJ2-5	CASSFPGRAQETQYF
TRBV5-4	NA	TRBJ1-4	CASSLDGANEKLFF
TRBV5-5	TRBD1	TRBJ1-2	CASSWAPRGERGYTF
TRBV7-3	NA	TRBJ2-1	CASSSVGKGSNTEQFF
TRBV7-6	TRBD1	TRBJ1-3	CASSLEGQVSGNTIYF
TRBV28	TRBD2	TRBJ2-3	CASSLLGASGNTDTQYF
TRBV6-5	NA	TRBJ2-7	CASSYDGSHREQYF
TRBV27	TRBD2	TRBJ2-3	CASSPRGGSGADTQYF
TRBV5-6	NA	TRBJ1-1	CATARRGTRTEAFF
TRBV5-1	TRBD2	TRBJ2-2	CASSGLAGGGTGELFF
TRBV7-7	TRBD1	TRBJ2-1	CASSHGTEGANEQFF
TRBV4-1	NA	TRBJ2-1	CASSQEESRVNEQFF
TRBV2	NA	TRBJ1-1	CASRGEAAEAFF
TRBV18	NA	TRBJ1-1	CASSPGGQNTEAFF
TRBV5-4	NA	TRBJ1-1	CASSRVGLNTEAFF
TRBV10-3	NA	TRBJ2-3	CAISESSARDTQYF
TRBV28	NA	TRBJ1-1	CASSNGQNTEAFF
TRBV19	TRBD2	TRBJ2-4	CASSTSGTSGTKNIQYF
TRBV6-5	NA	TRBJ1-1	CASSYQGVNTEAFF
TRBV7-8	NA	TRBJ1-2	CASSLERAGGYTF
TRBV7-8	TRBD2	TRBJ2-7	CASSLASTSGSEQYF
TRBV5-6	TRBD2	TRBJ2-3	CASSLRAGVGADTQYF
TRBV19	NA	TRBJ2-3	CASSIDGGGSDTQYF
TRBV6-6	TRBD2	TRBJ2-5	CASSYSGTSLQETQYF
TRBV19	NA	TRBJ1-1	CASSISGDTEAFF
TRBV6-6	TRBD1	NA	CASSLRDRVSEQYF
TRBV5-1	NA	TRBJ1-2	CASSPAGDRYGYTF
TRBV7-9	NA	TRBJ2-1	CASSLAGKGDEQFF
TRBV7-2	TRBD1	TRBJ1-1	CASSPRKQGGTEAFF